This T cell receptor (beta chain) derives from a study of CD8+CD57+ T cells in acquired aplastic anemia. The wider study: Isolated CD4+ and CD8+ cells, once sorted, yielded DNA averaging roughly 3 ug. Study-level points and caveats: Patients shared around 31 CD8+ CDR3 sequences with controls.

With regard to this clonotype: Antigen unknown.

CDR3 and TCR beta VDJ profiling relied on a genomic DNA template. TCRdb passed the reads through MiXCR, listing each CDR3 protein once. The table records 250,000 to 300,000 distinct CDR3 sequences, 45% to 65% of them present only once. V lost 2 bases and J 4 bases, leaving 8 bases between the germline ends. Germline CDR1 and CDR2: SEHNR and FQNEAQ (reference sequence). This CDR3 spans 13 amino acids. Patients selected for sequencing had displayed CD8+CD57+ cell expansion by flow cytometry. The rearrangement uses TRBV7-9 and TRBJ1-1; D gene unclear. The TCR sequence derives from a human donor with aplastic anemia. Sample: sorted CD4+, CD8+, or CD8+CD57+ T cells (not recorded which) from PBMCs. Here the CDR3 DNA reads TGTGCCAGCAGCTTAAACCCTGGCACTGAAGCTTTCTTT. Translation gives CASSLNPGTEAFF. Based on the CDR3 plus reference TRBV7-9 and TRBJ1-1, the full variable domain is DTGVSQNPRHKITKRGQNVTFRCDPISEHNRLYWYRQTLGQGPEFLTYFQNEAQLEKSRLLSDRFSAERPKGSFSTLEIQRTEQGDSAMYLCASSLNPGTEAFFGQGTRLTVV.